This is a list of T cell receptor beta chains from one sample in a study of control samples from healthy donors and cancer patients. Here immunoSEQ multiplex PCR was the method, and the copy in TCRdb shows in-frame clones only, minus some. The table shows about 270,000 clones, with about four fifths occurring only once. The sample was PBMCs. Receptors were obtained from a woman aged 55-69 years with lung cancer. CDR3s include the opening cysteine and the closing phenylalanine or tryptophan. D genes are given only for firm matches. Some rows mark clone size as missing; the rest say once, few, many or name a class of expanded clone.

d_call: .; clone_size: few; j_call: TRBJ1-2; v_call: TRBV29-1; cdr3_nt: .; cdr3_aa: CSVGGGAIILTF
d_call: .; clone_size: .; j_call: TRBJ1-5; v_call: TRBV7-9; cdr3_nt: TGTGCCAGCAGCCCCGGGGCTTCTCAGCCCCAGCATTTT; cdr3_aa: CASSPGASQPQHF
d_call: .; clone_size: .; j_call: TRBJ1-1; v_call: TRBV9; cdr3_nt: TGTGCCAGCAGCGTAGTGGCAGAAACTGAAGCTTTCTTT; cdr3_aa: CASSVVAETEAFF
d_call: .; clone_size: .; j_call: TRBJ1-6; v_call: TRBV7-2; cdr3_nt: TGTGCCAGCGCGGCAGGCAGTGAATACTCACCCCTCCACTTT; cdr3_aa: CASAAGSEYSPLHF
d_call: .; clone_size: few; j_call: TRBJ1-1; v_call: TRBV9; cdr3_nt: TGTGCCAGCAGCGACAGCCCCGAGGGGGACACTGAAGCTTTCTTT; cdr3_aa: CASSDSPEGDTEAFF
d_call: TRBD1; clone_size: .; j_call: TRBJ2-7; v_call: TRBV30; cdr3_nt: TGTGCCGGAGGGACAGGGAACGGCGAGCAGTACTTC; cdr3_aa: CAGGTGNGEQYF
d_call: .; clone_size: .; j_call: TRBJ1-2; v_call: TRBV11-2; cdr3_nt: TGTGCCAGCAGCGTGGGTGGGGGGTATGGGGATGGCTACACCTTC; cdr3_aa: CASSVGGGYGDGYTF
d_call: .; clone_size: .; j_call: TRBJ2-7; v_call: TRBV30; cdr3_nt: TGTGCCTGGACTGCCTACTCGGATACCTACGAGCAGTACTTC; cdr3_aa: CAWTAYSDTYEQYF
d_call: TRBD1; clone_size: .; j_call: TRBJ1-5; v_call: TRBV11-2; cdr3_nt: TGTGCCAGCAGCCCCGGACAGGGGGAGCGGGCAGGTCAGCCCCAGCATTTT; cdr3_aa: CASSPGQGERAGQPQHF
d_call: .; clone_size: .; j_call: TRBJ2-7; v_call: TRBV7-3; cdr3_nt: TGTGCCAGCAGCTTAAGTGGGGGAACCTCCTACGAGCAGTACTTC; cdr3_aa: CASSLSGGTSYEQYF
d_call: TRBD1; clone_size: .; j_call: TRBJ1-2; v_call: TRBV2; cdr3_nt: TGTGCCAGCAGTGATGCCGGGACAGGAGGGGAGGTACGCGGCTACACCTTC; cdr3_aa: CASSDAGTGGEVRGYTF
d_call: .; clone_size: .; j_call: TRBJ1-6; v_call: TRBV9; cdr3_nt: TGTGCCAGCAGCGCCCTAGATAATTCACCCCTCCACTTT; cdr3_aa: CASSALDNSPLHF
d_call: TRBD1; clone_size: .; j_call: TRBJ2-1; v_call: TRBV6-5; cdr3_nt: TGTGCCAGCAAAATTAGACAGGGGCGGGATGAGCAGTTCTTC; cdr3_aa: CASKIRQGRDEQFF
d_call: TRBD2; clone_size: few; j_call: TRBJ2-1; v_call: TRBV7-9; cdr3_nt: TGTGCCAGCAGCTTAGTGGGACTAAATGAGCAGTTCTTC; cdr3_aa: CASSLVGLNEQFF
d_call: TRBD2; clone_size: .; j_call: TRBJ2-7; v_call: TRBV27; cdr3_nt: TGTGCCAGCAGAGCTAGCGGGAGCTACGAGCAGTACTTC; cdr3_aa: CASRASGSYEQYF
d_call: .; clone_size: once; j_call: TRBJ2-7; v_call: TRBV9; cdr3_nt: TGTGCCAGCAGCGTAGCCACCTACGGCGAGCAGTACTTC; cdr3_aa: CASSVATYGEQYF
d_call: TRBD1; clone_size: .; j_call: TRBJ1-2; v_call: TRBV5-6; cdr3_nt: TGTGCCAGCCGCATGTTGACAGGGATAAAGGACCGCTACACCTTC; cdr3_aa: CASRMLTGIKDRYTF
d_call: TRBD2; clone_size: .; j_call: TRBJ2-5; v_call: TRBV2; cdr3_nt: TGTGCCAGCGGTGGGACTAGCGGGTACCAAGAGACCCAGTACTTC; cdr3_aa: CASGGTSGYQETQYF
d_call: .; clone_size: .; j_call: TRBJ2-3; v_call: TRBV3-1/TRBV3-2; cdr3_nt: TGTGCCAGCAGCCAAGATGGGGGGCGTACAGATACGCAGTATTTT; cdr3_aa: CASSQDGGRTDTQYF
d_call: .; clone_size: .; j_call: TRBJ2-7; v_call: TRBV13; cdr3_nt: TGTGCCAGCAGCTTAAGGGTGGCGAACTACGAGCAGTACTTC; cdr3_aa: CASSLRVANYEQYF
d_call: .; clone_size: once; j_call: TRBJ2-1; v_call: TRBV28; cdr3_nt: TGTGCCAGCACCCCGTCGTTTGGGAAAAAGGACAATGAGCAGTTCTTC; cdr3_aa: CASTPSFGKKDNEQFF
d_call: TRBD2; clone_size: .; j_call: TRBJ2-5; v_call: TRBV9; cdr3_nt: TGTGCCAGCAGCCTCCAAGCGGGGCAAGAGACCCAGTACTTC; cdr3_aa: CASSLQAGQETQYF